This T cell receptor (beta chain) is drawn from a study of identical twins. From the 5' RACE reads, TCRdb called clonotypes with MiXCR, one entry per CDR3 protein. The sample lists approximately 470,000 distinct CDR3 sequences; approximately 15% were seen once. The CDR3 consists of 16 residues. V lost 1 base to trimming and J lost 1 base, with 14 bases between them. CDR1 is SGHTA, CDR2 FQGNSA, per germline. The sample was also linked to a second study, of yellow fever vaccine responses in identical twins.

The clonotype comes from a woman under 30 in good health. This sequence joins TRBV7-2 and TRBJ2-7, with D perhaps assigned TRBD1 or TRBD2 (5 bases each). Sample: CD4+ T cells sorted from blood. The CDR3 loop reads CASSLVSGTDSYEQYF. In DNA form, the CDR3 reads TGTGCCAGCAGCTTAGTGTCCGGGACGGATTCCTACGAGCAGTACTTC.